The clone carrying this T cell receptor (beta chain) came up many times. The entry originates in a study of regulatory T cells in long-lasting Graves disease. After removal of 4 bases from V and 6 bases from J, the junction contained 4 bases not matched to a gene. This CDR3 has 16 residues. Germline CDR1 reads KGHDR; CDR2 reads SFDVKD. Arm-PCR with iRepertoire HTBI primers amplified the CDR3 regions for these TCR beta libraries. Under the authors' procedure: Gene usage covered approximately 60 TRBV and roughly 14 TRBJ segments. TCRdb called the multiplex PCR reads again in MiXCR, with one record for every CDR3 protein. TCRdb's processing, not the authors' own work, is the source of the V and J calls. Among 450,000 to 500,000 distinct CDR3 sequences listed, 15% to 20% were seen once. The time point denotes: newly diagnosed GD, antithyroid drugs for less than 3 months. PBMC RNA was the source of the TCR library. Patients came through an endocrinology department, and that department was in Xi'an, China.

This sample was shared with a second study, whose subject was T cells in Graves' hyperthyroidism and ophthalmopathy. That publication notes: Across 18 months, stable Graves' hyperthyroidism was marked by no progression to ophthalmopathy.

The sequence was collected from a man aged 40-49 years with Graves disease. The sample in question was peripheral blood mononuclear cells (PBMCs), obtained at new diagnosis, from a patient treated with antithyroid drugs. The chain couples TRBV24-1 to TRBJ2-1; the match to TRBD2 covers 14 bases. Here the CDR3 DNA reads TGTGCCACCAGTGACCCCGGGACTAGCGGGAGCAATGAGCAGTTCTTC. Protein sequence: CATSDPGTSGSNEQFF.